This T cell receptor beta chain was found in a study of cytomegalovirus exposure and HLA in healthy donors. Study results and limitations: Previously analyzed data showed that most TCR beta V segments were productive at a frequency of about 87% or about 30%. Several V segments, TRBV6-2 and TRBV6-3 among them, could not be told apart and were dropped. Sequencing had likely introduced a cluster of highly shared sequence variants as an artifact.

On this clone: Its specificity is not known.

It was with 60 Vbeta and 13 Jbeta primers that the PCR ran. Here immunoSEQ multiplex PCR was the method, and the copy in TCRdb shows in-frame clones only, minus some. The table includes 100,000 or so clones, around 77% detected once. Trimming left V 2 bases short and J 0 bases short, with 11 bases between. Germline lookup yields CDR1 SGHTS and CDR2 YDEGEE. This CDR3 spans 15 amino acids. This chain connects TRBV5-8 to TRBJ2-5; no clear D gene. The sequencing sample was made of PBMCs. The receptor was derived from a man between 40 and 49 years old in good health and CMV-seropositive. CDR3 sequence reads: CASSFIAPYQETQYF. For the CDR3, the DNA is TGTGCCAGCAGCTTCATAGCCCCGTACCAAGAGACCCAGTACTTC.